These T cell receptor beta chains were read from a single sample in a study of T cell responses to AZD1222 COVID-19 vaccine. Sequencing used immunoSEQ multiplex PCR; TCRdb keeps in-frame clones, though not all of them. The sample lists 95,000 to 150,000 clones, around 86% seen once, with 0.95% to 1.5% in the top ten. The sequences come from peripheral blood, collected on day 0 of AZD1222 vaccination. These receptors came from an adult in good health. Both conserved end residues are part of each CDR3. Each record gives: D gene, V gene, J gene, clone size, CDR3 DNA, CDR3 protein. D genes are given only for firm matches. Clone size appears in some rows only: once, few, many, or a class for an expanded clone.

D: TRBD1; V: TRBV18; J: TRBJ2-3; size: NA; DNA: TGTGCCAGCTCACCACGGGACAGGGCTTACACAGATACGCAGTATTTT; CDR3: CASSPRDRAYTDTQYF
D: NA; V: TRBV5-5; J: TRBJ2-5; size: NA; DNA: TGTGCCAGCAGCTGGGGGGATCGGGAGACCCAGTACTTC; CDR3: CASSWGDRETQYF
D: TRBD2; V: TRBV4-3; J: TRBJ2-1; size: once; DNA: TGCGCCAGCAGCCAAGACCGTAGCGGGGGCCCCGGCAATGAGCAGTTCTTC; CDR3: CASSQDRSGGPGNEQFF
D: TRBD1; V: TRBV7-9; J: TRBJ2-7; size: once; DNA: TGTGCCAGCAGCTCAGAACGGGACAGGGGGCCCTACGAGCAGTACTTC; CDR3: CASSSERDRGPYEQYF
D: TRBD1; V: TRBV4-3; J: TRBJ1-2; size: once; DNA: TGCGCCAGCAGCCATGGACAGGCGAGTTACTATGGCTACACCTTC; CDR3: CASSHGQASYYGYTF
D: NA; V: TRBV15; J: TRBJ2-2; size: NA; DNA: TGTGCCACCAGCAGAGCGGGTGGCAGTCAACCCGGGGAGCTGTTTTTT; CDR3: CATSRAGGSQPGELFF
D: NA; V: TRBV6-4; J: TRBJ1-5; size: few; DNA: TGTGCCAGCAGTGACCCTATTCCCCATTTT; CDR3: CASSDPIPHF
D: NA; V: TRBV12-3/TRBV12-4; J: TRBJ1-5; size: once; DNA: TGTGCCAGCAGTTTTGAGGAGAATCAGCCCCAGCATTTT; CDR3: CASSFEENQPQHF
D: TRBD1; V: TRBV30; J: TRBJ1-4; size: NA; DNA: TGTGCCTGGGGATCCGGGACAGGGGGTGAAAAACTGTTTTTT; CDR3: CAWGSGTGGEKLFF
D: NA; V: TRBV2; J: TRBJ2-2; size: NA; DNA: TGTGCCAGCAGGAGGGGGGTATCCGGGGAGCTGTTTTTT; CDR3: CASRRGVSGELFF
D: TRBD1; V: TRBV7-2; J: TRBJ2-1; size: NA; DNA: TGTGCCAGCAGCAAGACCAGGGGGTCCGGCAATGAGCAGTTCTTC; CDR3: CASSKTRGSGNEQFF
D: TRBD1; V: TRBV15; J: TRBJ1-5; size: once; DNA: TGTGCCACCAGCGGATGGACAGGGGGCGGCAATCAGCCCCAGCATTTT; CDR3: CATSGWTGGGNQPQHF
D: TRBD1; V: TRBV3-1/TRBV3-2; J: TRBJ1-1; size: once; DNA: TGTGCCAGCAGCCTCTATTCAGGGGGCGAGAACACTGAAGCTTTCTTT; CDR3: CASSLYSGGENTEAFF
D: TRBD1; V: TRBV18; J: TRBJ2-1; size: NA; DNA: TGTGCCAGCTCAACCGGGACAGCCCCCTCCTACAATGAGCAGTTCTTC; CDR3: CASSTGTAPSYNEQFF
D: TRBD1; V: TRBV28; J: TRBJ2-3; size: NA; DNA: TGTGCCAGCAGTTCAACCGGACAGGGGGCGGTAGATACGCAGTATTTT; CDR3: CASSSTGQGAVDTQYF
D: NA; V: TRBV2; J: TRBJ2-7; size: few; DNA: TGTGCCAGCCTTTCATCGGGGTTGACGTTCTATGAGCAGTACTTC; CDR3: CASLSSGLTFYEQYF
D: NA; V: TRBV10-3; J: TRBJ2-1; size: NA; DNA: TGTGCCATCAGTAAAACGGACAATGAGCAGTTCTTC; CDR3: CAISKTDNEQFF
D: NA; V: TRBV5-1; J: TRBJ1-6; size: NA; DNA: TGCGCCAGCAGCTTACAGGGAGTTAGGTCACCCCTCCACTTT; CDR3: CASSLQGVRSPLHF
D: NA; V: TRBV6-1; J: TRBJ2-3; size: NA; DNA: TGTGCCTCGGGAGATACGCAGTATTTT; CDR3: CASGDTQYF
D: NA; V: TRBV19; J: TRBJ1-2; size: NA; DNA: TGTGCCAGTAGTGGCAGGGGAGTCGACTATGGCTACACCTTC; CDR3: CASSGRGVDYGYTF
D: TRBD1; V: TRBV2; J: TRBJ1-4; size: NA; DNA: TGTGCCAGCAGCCGGACAGGGAAGGGTGAAAAACTGTTTTTT; CDR3: CASSRTGKGEKLFF
D: NA; V: TRBV30; J: TRBJ1-1; size: NA; DNA: TGTGCCTGGCTTACCTGGGCCCTCAACACTGAAGCTTTCTTT; CDR3: CAWLTWALNTEAFF
D: NA; V: TRBV7-9; J: TRBJ2-7; size: NA; DNA: TGTGCCAGCAGCTTAGTCGAGACAGGACCGTACTTC; CDR3: CASSLVETGPYF
D: TRBD1; V: TRBV5-1; J: TRBJ1-2; size: NA; DNA: TGCGCCAGCAGCTTTGGCCCGGGACAGGTGGCTTCTAACTATGGCTACACCTTC; CDR3: CASSFGPGQVASNYGYTF
D: NA; V: TRBV3-1/TRBV3-2; J: TRBJ1-1; size: NA; DNA: TGTGCCAGCAGCCAAGAGTCCCTTAAGAACACTGAAGCTTTCTTT; CDR3: CASSQESLKNTEAFF
D: TRBD1; V: TRBV5-4; J: TRBJ2-7; size: once; DNA: TGTGCCAGCAGCTACGGACAGGGCCTTATCTACGAGCAGTACTTC; CDR3: CASSYGQGLIYEQYF